This entry is about one T cell receptor (beta chain). It lacks a known antigen. Base-call qualities are not available, and no considerably larger clone is one nucleotide away. TCRbeta CDR3 regions were amplified from genomic DNA by means of the immunoSEQ Assay, a bias-controlled multiplex PCR. The paper's processing steps were these. Nucleated cell counts per sample were estimated from amplification of reference gene primers within the assay. To quantify the absolute abundance of each unique TCRbeta CDR3 rearrangement, sequence reads were collapsed and filtered. Productive Simpson clonality was computed per sample as the square root of Simpson's diversity index over productive rearrangements. In TCRdb, the immuneACCESS table is reduced to in-frame sequences with V and J assigned. These tables do not hold every clone; where another copy was compared, an unresolved V gene accounts for under half, and the others remain unexplained. That table furnishes V, J and clone size, whereas the DNA furnished D and trimming. The sample yields about 240,000 clones; about nine tenths were counted once. In total, the top ten clones hold 2.5% to 3% of the sample.

This sample was included in a study of blood T cell repertoires in COVID-19 (dated by TCRdb to 2018 to 2021). Study-level background: Samples covering the acute and convalescent phases of COVID-19 were provided by collaborators in the United States, Italy and Spain. HLA class I and class II types, where available, came from metadata supplied by the sample provider rather than from assay-based typing. Sample metadata almost always included a de-identified subject ID, COVID-19 status, age in years and sex. The repertoires were made available in a free public database intended to serve as a resource for research on the immune response to SARS-CoV-2. The material from the prospective study consisted of cDNA or gDNA derived from T cells, B-cell-depleted T cells, or PBMCs. The samples were drawn from the first 160 participants of the ongoing ImmuneRACE study and from 1,254 subjects provided by 6 global collaborators. Subjects who had been exposed to COVID-19, were actively infected with it, or had recovered from it provided the deeply sampled blood TCRbeta repertoires that made up the dataset.

The junction carries 8 bases between V and J, which are trimmed by 0 bases and 4 bases respectively. CDR1 and CDR2 (SGHRS, YFSETQ) derive from the germline V gene. CDR3 length: 13 amino acids, cysteine to phenylalanine. Only the CDR3 DNA is retained, 39 bases long and in frame from the first base. Participants in the prospective study were enrolled through a virtual design, were aged roughly 18 to 100 years, and lived in 20 to 30 United States geographic areas. In the prospective study, participants were assigned to cohorts based on the clinical history participants reported in a screening survey and a study questionnaire. In the prospective study, mobile phlebotomists collected whole blood, serum and a nasopharyngeal or oropharyngeal swab from each participant. Prospective study participants could optionally give additional blood draws and questionnaires over an approximately 2-month period. Before DNA extraction, prospective study blood samples were shipped either frozen or at room temperature.

The research as a whole found: The amount of clinical and demographic metadata varied by source and participant and was provided uncurated.

The sequence joins TRBV5-1 to TRBJ2-7; TRBD1 might be the D gene, on 5 matching bases. This receptor was identified in a woman aged 25 to 39 with acute COVID-19. What was sequenced was PBMCs or T cells enriched from blood (not recorded which). The nucleotide sequence reads as follows: TGCGCCAGCAGCTTGGGACAGCAATACGAGCAGTACTTC. Its protein is CASSLGQQYEQYF.